This TCR beta chain was profiled in a study of blood T cells in healthy people across ages. Whole-study findings and limits: Calculation of diversity from one million T cells yielded estimates considered to be underestimates. Long-lived donors carried more naive CD4+ cells and greater diversity than aged donors.

A note on this clonotype: The antigen is unknown.

The second PCR ran roughly 6 to 11 cycles with a sample-barcoded 5' primer and J-beta primers. TCRdb called the 5' RACE reads again in MiXCR, with one record for every CDR3 protein. The sample consists of approximately 1,000,000 distinct CDR3 sequences, 45% of them appearing once. Input material: blood. This receptor was taken from a woman aged 60-70 years in good health.

DNA of the CDR3: TGTGCCATCAGTGAGTCGATAGTCGCAGGGAAACTCTCCTACGAGCAGTACTTC. It yields the protein CAISESIVAGKLSYEQYF. The chain couples TRBV10-3 to TRBJ2-7, with a possible D match to TRBD1 (5 bases). Germline V gives CDR1 ENHRY, CDR2 SYGVKD. V was pared by 0 bases and J by 0 bases, with 18 bases between. This CDR3 has 18 residues.